One sample yielded the 29 T cell receptor beta chains listed below, sequenced in a study of blood T cell repertoires in COVID-19 (TCRdb year 2020). The library was prepared using the immunoSEQ multiplex PCR assay. Drawn from immuneACCESS, this table holds only the in-frame rearrangements with V and J called that TCRdb kept. Clones are partly lost; checked studies trace under half to an unresolved V gene and leave the rest unexplained. A total of roughly 120,000 clones appear in this sample, 82% of them only once. The biggest ten clones account for approximately 16% of the sample. The material sequenced was peripheral blood. These receptors were collected from a woman aged 60-75 years with acute or convalescent COVID-19.

V gene TRBV5-6 combines with J gene TRBJ1-4, with 9 bases matching TRBD1. V lost 4 bases to trimming and J lost 7 bases; unmatched junction nucleotides: 17. CDR3 length: 18 residues. Germline V gene data show CDR1 as SGHDT and CDR2 as YYEEEE. CDR3 sequence (DNA): TGTGCCAGCAGCCCCGACGCAGGGACAGGGTTCGTAAGTGAAAAACTGTTTTTT. Encoded protein: CASSPDAGTGFVSEKLFF.

The chain joins TRBV6-6 to TRBJ2-2, with 9 bases identical to TRBD1. CDR1 and CDR2 from the germline V gene are MNHNY and SVGAGI (reference sequence). The CDR3 is made up of 16 amino acids. Losses at the gene ends were 2 bases for V and 6 bases for J; bases not matched to a gene: 7. In DNA, the CDR3 is TGTGCCAGCAGTTACCGTACAGGGGGCGCCGCCGGGGAGCTGTTTTTT. Protein product: CASSYRTGGAAGELFF.

This chain connects TRBV19 to TRBJ1-4; TRBD1 might be the D (6 bases). Trimming cost V 7 bases and J 5 bases, with 17 bases left between them. CDR1 and CDR2 (germline): LNHDA, SQIVND (reference sequence). This CDR3 comprises 15 residues. The CDR3 is CASNLQDRRNEKLFF. The CDR3 DNA is TGTGCCAGTAACCTTCAAGACAGGAGGAATGAAAAACTGTTTTTT.

CDR3 in amino acids: CASSLEGEGYTF. As DNA, the CDR3 is TGTGCCAGCAGTTTAGAGGGGGAGGGCTACACCTTC. The V gene is TRBV12-3 or TRBV12-4, the J gene TRBJ1-2, with D possibly TRBD1 on 6 matching bases. The CDR3 totals 12 residues. Trimming removed 1 base at V and 8 bases at J, with 8 bases between.

The J gene is TRBJ2-7, the V gene TRBV28; the match to TRBD2 covers 9 bases. The CDR3 totals 14 residues. The V and J ends lost 2 bases and 5 bases, in that order; junction bases with no gene match: 4. The V gene's germline CDR1 is MDHEN and CDR2 SYDVKM. CDR3 amino acids: CASSLAGGPNEQYF. The CDR3, as DNA: TGTGCCAGCAGTTTAGCGGGGGGGCCTAACGAGCAGTACTTC.

The rearrangement links TRBV5-4 to TRBJ1-2; TRBD1 matches 7 bases. Per germline, CDR1 SGHNT and CDR2 YYREEE (reference sequence). The CDR3 has 13 residues. The V and J ends lost 0 bases and 9 bases, in that order; junction bases with no gene match: 5. The CDR3 DNA sequence: TGTGCCAGCAGCTTGGTCCGGGACAGCAGCTACACCTTC. Translated, it gives CASSLVRDSSYTF.

Here the CDR3 DNA reads TGTGCCAGCCAATCTAGAGGGGCAGGCGGGAACGAGCAGTACTTC. Protein product: CASQSRGAGGNEQYF. The rearrangement links TRBV6-5 to TRBJ2-7, with D maybe TRBD2 (6 bases). Germline V CDR1 and CDR2: MNHEY, SVGAGI. Between the trimmed V and J ends, which lost 8 bases and 5 bases, there was a span of 22 bases. This CDR3 comprises 15 residues.

This clone was detected only a few times. The V and J genes are TRBV18 and TRBJ1-5; 7 bases agree with TRBD1. Germline trimming cut 2 bases from V and 12 bases from J; bases unmatched to any gene: 4. This CDR3 is built from 12 residues. The V gene's germline CDR1 is KGHSH and CDR2 LQKENI. In nucleotides, the CDR3 is TGTGCCAGCTCACCAGACAGGGTAATCCAGCATTTT. Translated, it gives CASSPDRVIQHF.

CDR3 coding DNA: TGTGCCAGCAGCTCTTACAGGGCAGCCTTTCAAGAGACCCAGTACTTC. Amino acids: CASSSYRAAFQETQYF. The genes are TRBV7-9 and TRBJ2-5, with a tentative D call TRBD1 (6 bases). V was trimmed by 4 bases and J by 2 bases, leaving 17 bases between them. CDR1 and CDR2 from the germline V gene are SEHNR and FQNEAQ (reference sequence). The CDR3 spans 16 residues. The full variable domain, with the rest looked up from reference TRBV7-9 and TRBJ2-5, is DTGVSQNPRHKITKRGQNVTFRCDPISEHNRLYWYRQTLGQGPEFLTYFQNEAQLEKSRLLSDRFSAERPKGSFSTLEIQRTEQGDSAMYLCASSSYRAAFQETQYFGPGTRLLVL.

The CDR3: CASSPTTGLAEAFF. The CDR3, as DNA: TGTGCCAGCTCACCTACGACAGGACTGGCTGAAGCTTTCTTT. The gene calls are TRBV18 and TRBJ1-1, with D perhaps matching TRBD1 (6 bases). CDR1 is KGHSH, CDR2 LQKENI, per germline. Trimming stripped 3 bases from V and 6 bases from J, with 14 bases between. This CDR3 has 14 amino acids. Drawing the rest from reference TRBV18 and TRBJ1-1, the complete variable domain is NAGVMQNPRHLVRRRGQEARLRCSPMKGHSHVYWYRQLPEEGLKFMVYLQKENIIDESGMPKERFSAEFPKEGPSILRIQQVVRGDSAAYFCASSPTTGLAEAFFGQGTRLTVV.

V usage is TRBV11-2 and J usage is TRBJ2-2; TRBD2 matches 12 bases. V was pared by 1 base and J by 6 bases, with 9 bases of the junction left unmatched. Germline assignment: CDR1 SGHAT and CDR2 FQNNGV. The CDR3 has 18 amino acids. CDR3 in DNA: TGTGCCAGCAGCTTAGGCCTAGCGGGGGGGCCCGGATCCGGGGAGCTGTTTTTT. As protein: CASSLGLAGGPGSGELFF.

This clone was detected once. The J gene is TRBJ1-1, the V gene TRBV15; no reliable D call. Looked up from germline, CDR1 is LNHNV and CDR2 is YYDKDF (reference sequence). The V end was cut by 1 base, the J end by 4 bases, with 13 bases between. The CDR3 is made up of 15 amino acids. CDR3 sequence (DNA): TGTGCCACCAGCAGAGGTAGAGGTTTGGTCACTGAAGCTTTCTTT. Its protein is CATSRGRGLVTEAFF.

The J gene is TRBJ1-2, the V gene TRBV6-2 or TRBV6-3; D might be TRBD1 (5 bases). Trimming took 5 bases from V and 7 from J, leaving 8 bases between them. The CDR3 runs to 11 residues. Germline CDR1 and CDR2: MNHEY and SVGEGT. DNA of the CDR3: TGTGCCAGCAGTCATGGGGCTGGCTACACCTTC. It encodes CASSHGAGYTF.

This chain uses TRBV7-2 with TRBJ2-5, with D possibly TRBD2 on 7 matching bases. This CDR3 has 14 amino acids. Trimming cost V 2 bases and J 4 bases, with 11 bases left between them. Germline CDR1 and CDR2: SGHTA and FQGNSA. The CDR3 nucleotides read TGTGCCAGCAGCTTACGGGGGGCCGCAGAGACCCAGTACTTC. Amino acid sequence: CASSLRGAAETQYF.

The V gene is TRBV4-3, the J gene TRBJ2-1; 10 nucleotides align to TRBD1. This CDR3 is 16 amino acids long. In germline, CDR1 is LGHNA, CDR2 YSLEER. V shed 2 bases, J shed 10 bases, and the junction held 11 bases outside the gene matches. The CDR3 nucleotides read TGCGCCAGCAGCCAACCGCGGGACAGGGGATCACAGGAGCAGTTCTTC. This gives the protein CASSQPRDRGSQEQFF.

The J gene is TRBJ2-1, the V gene TRBV7-3, with a possible D match to TRBD2 (6 bases). V was trimmed by 1 base and J by 7 bases, leaving 11 bases between them. CDR1 is SGHTA, CDR2 FQGTGA, per germline. This CDR3 has 14 residues. In nucleotides, the CDR3 is TGTGCCAGCAGCTTAAGTAGCGGCAGAAATGAGCAGTTCTTC. This gives the protein CASSLSSGRNEQFF.

The rearrangement joins TRBV19 to TRBJ1-6; 9 bases are a match to TRBD1. CDR3 length: 15 residues. With V trimmed by 4 bases and J by 5 bases, 3 bases remained unmatched. CDR1 and CDR2 (germline): LNHDA, SQIVND (reference sequence). The CDR3: CASSTRTGDNSPLHF. The CDR3 DNA reads as TGTGCCAGTAGTACGAGGACAGGGGATAATTCACCCCTCCACTTT. The whole variable domain, remainder taken from reference TRBV19 and TRBJ1-6, is DGGITQSPKYLFRKEGQNVTLSCEQNLNHDAMYWYRQDPGQGLRLIYYSQIVNDFQKGDIAEGYSVSREKKESFPLTVTSAQKNPTAFYLCASSTRTGDNSPLHFGNGTRLTVT.

The chain joins TRBV28 to TRBJ1-2, with a weak D call TRBD1 (6 bases). The CDR3 loop spans 14 amino acids. Germline CDR1 MDHEN, CDR2 SYDVKM. The V end was cut by 3 bases, the J end by 4 bases, with 12 bases between. In nucleotides, the CDR3 is TGTGCCAGCAGTTTCTCCGGGGGGCTCTATGGCTACACCTTC. It translates to CASSFSGGLYGYTF.

The chain couples TRBV29-1 to TRBJ1-1; 8 nucleotides line up with TRBD1. CDR1 and CDR2 (germline): SQVTM, ANQGSEA. The CDR3 runs to 12 residues. Trimming at V came to 5 bases and at J to 4 bases, leaving 3 bases not matched to a gene. The CDR3 spells CSVTDRVTEAFF. DNA for the CDR3: TGCAGCGTTACGGACAGGGTCACTGAAGCTTTCTTT.

The V gene is TRBV4-3, the J gene TRBJ2-2; D unresolved. Trimming cost V 8 bases and J 4 bases, with 5 bases left between them. CDR1 LGHNA and CDR2 YSLEER come from the germline V gene. The CDR3 totals 11 residues. The CDR3 loop reads CASPSTGELFF. For the CDR3, the DNA is TGCGCCAGCCCTAGCACCGGGGAGCTGTTTTTT.

The V call is TRBV4-3, the J call TRBJ1-1, with D possibly matching TRBD1 (6 bases). The CDR3 consists of 17 residues. V lost 1 base and J lost 1, with 16 bases in between. The germline V gene has CDR1 LGHNA and CDR2 YSLEER. CDR3 sequence reads: CASSQATGGGWNTEAFF. Written as DNA, the CDR3 is TGCGCCAGCAGCCAAGCGACGGGGGGCGGCTGGAACACTGAAGCTTTCTTT.

The CDR3 DNA reads TGTGCCAGCAGTGACCTCGGACAGAACTATGGCTACACCTTC. This encodes CASSDLGQNYGYTF. This sequence joins TRBV25-1 and TRBJ1-2; weak D call: TRBD1 (6 bases). The germline V gene encodes CDR1 MGHDK and CDR2 SYGVNS. The CDR3 is made up of 14 amino acids. The germline V and J ends were trimmed by 3 bases and 2 bases, with 10 bases remaining between them.

V usage is TRBV4-3 and J usage is TRBJ2-7; tentatively, D is TRBD2 (6 bases). From germline, CDR1 is LGHNA and CDR2 YSLEER. Deletions cut 0 bases from V and 2 bases from J, with 11 bases between. This CDR3 comprises 15 residues. The CDR3 nucleotides read TGCGCCAGCAGCCAAGATCAGGGCGGGACCTACGAGCAGTACTTC. As protein: CASSQDQGGTYEQYF.

This clone came up a few times. The J gene is TRBJ1-2, the V gene TRBV2, with D maybe TRBD1 (5 bases). This CDR3 comprises 13 residues. Trimming shortened V by 4 bases and J by 2 bases, and 8 bases separated the two germline ends. Germline values: CDR1 SNHLY, CDR2 FYNNEI. DNA of the CDR3: TGTGCCAGCAGTGCGGGGGGAAACTATGGCTACACCTTC. This gives the protein CASSAGGNYGYTF. The whole variable domain, filled in from reference TRBV2 and TRBJ1-2, reads EPEVTQTPSHQVTQMGQEVILRCVPISNHLYFYWYRQILGQKVEFLVSFYNNEISEKSEIFDDQFSVERPDGSNFTLKIRSTKLEDSAMYFCASSAGGNYGYTFGSGTRLTVV.

The J gene is TRBJ1-1, the V gene TRBV13; the D is unclear. This CDR3 region has 13 residues. The V gene lost 5 bases and the J gene lost 3 bases, with 10 bases spanning the gap. Per the germline V gene, CDR1 is PRHDT and CDR2 is FYEKMQ (reference sequence). The CDR3 nucleotides are TGTGCCAGCAGCCCGCAGAGGGACACTGAAGCTTTCTTT. It specifies CASSPQRDTEAFF.

This chain uses TRBV2 with TRBJ1-2; D is unresolved. The CDR3 totals 14 residues. Trimming removed 0 bases from V and 8 bases from J, with 13 bases in between. Per germline, CDR1 SNHLY and CDR2 FYNNEI. This CDR3 reads CASSEAPYGGGYTF. The CDR3 nucleotides are TGTGCCAGCAGTGAAGCACCGTACGGAGGAGGCTACACCTTC.

The chain has TRBV29-1 and TRBJ1-1, with no clear D. There are 13 residues in the CDR3. Germline V gene sequence: CDR1 SQVTM, CDR2 ANQGSEA. Trimming took off 7 bases at V and 0 bases at J, with 12 bases between the two ends. CDR3 residues: CSGNRELNTEAFF. Written as DNA, the CDR3 is TGCAGCGGGAACAGAGAATTGAACACTGAAGCTTTCTTT.

CDR3: CASSLPSRYEQYF. CDR3 coding DNA: TGTGCCAGCAGCTTACCTTCCCGCTACGAGCAGTACTTC. This sequence joins TRBV7-2 and TRBJ2-7; D unresolved. CDR3 length: 13 amino acids. Germline-derived CDR1 and CDR2 are SGHTA and FQGNSA. V shed 2 bases and J shed 3 bases, with 8 bases lying between them.

The CDR3 region has the DNA TGCGCCAGCAGCCAAATAGGAGATATGAACACTGAAGCTTTCTTT. Protein product: CASSQIGDMNTEAFF. The V gene is TRBV4-1, the J gene TRBJ1-1; D is undetermined. Germline V gives CDR1 MGHRA, CDR2 YSYEKL. The CDR3 is made up of 15 amino acids. Trimming removed 2 bases from V and 0 bases from J, with 10 bases in between.